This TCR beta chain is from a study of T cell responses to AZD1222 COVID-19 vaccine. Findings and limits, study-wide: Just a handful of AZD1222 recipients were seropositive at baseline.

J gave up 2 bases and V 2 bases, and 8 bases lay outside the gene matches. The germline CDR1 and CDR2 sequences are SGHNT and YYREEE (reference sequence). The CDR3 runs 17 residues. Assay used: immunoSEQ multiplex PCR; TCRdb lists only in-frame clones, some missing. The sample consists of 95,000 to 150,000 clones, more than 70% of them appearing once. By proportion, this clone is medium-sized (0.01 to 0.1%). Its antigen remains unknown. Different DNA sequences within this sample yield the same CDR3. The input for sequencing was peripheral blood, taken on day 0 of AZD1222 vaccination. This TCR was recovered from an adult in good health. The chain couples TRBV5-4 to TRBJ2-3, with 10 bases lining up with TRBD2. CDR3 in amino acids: CASSLRLAGGPTDTQYF. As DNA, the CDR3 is TGTGCCAGCAGCTTAAGACTAGCGGGCGGCCCCACAGATACGCAGTATTTT.